This TCR beta chain was identified during a study of T-cell reconstitution after alpha-beta-depleted transplantation in children. Unique molecular identifiers featured in how the TCRbeta library was prepared. MiXCR was run by TCRdb on the PCR reads, yielding one entry per CDR3 protein. The top ten clones hold less than 30% of a sample with about 420,000 distinct CDR3 sequences, about 17% of them seen once. Findings and limits, study-wide: After one year, T-cell counts and TCRbeta diversity mostly came from new T cells. Two months or so post-transplant, alpha-beta T cells reportedly derived from several hundred expanded graft clones. Day-60 TCRbeta diversity that was high in some patients was derived from surviving recipient T cells and thymic progenitors.

Comments on this clonotype: Its cognate antigen is unknown.

This TCR was sampled from a boy in the first two years of life who had a stem cell transplant for Wiskott-Aldrich syndrome, so the T cells may come from the graft donor. The sample in question was PBMCs, mostly from graft donor cells, obtained 360 days after TCRalphabeta/CD19-depleted stem cell transplant.

The CDR3 coding sequence is TGCGCCAGCAGCTTGGAATTTCCGGGAGGACCCTACAGGGCCCAGTACTTC. Its protein is CASSLEFPGGPYRAQYF. The chain carries TRBV5-1 and TRBJ2-5, with D possibly TRBD2 on 7 matching bases. Per germline, CDR1 SGHRS and CDR2 YFSETQ. This CDR3 region has 17 residues. V lost 0 bases, J lost 9 bases, and 24 bases lay in between. The entire variable domain, with the rest obtained from reference TRBV5-1 and TRBJ2-5, is as follows: KAGVTQTPRYLIKTRGQQVTLSCSPISGHRSVSWYQQTPGQGLQFLFEYFSETQRNKGNFPGRFSGRQFSNSRSEMNVSTLELGDSALYLCASSLEFPGGPYRAQYFGPGTRLLVL.